Listed here are 17 T cell receptor beta chains from one sample, sequenced in a study of beta chain features in type 1 diabetes. Their specific antigens are unknown. Overall study results and limits: There was a moderate but significant shortening of TCRB CDR3s in all four CD4+ subsets of Type 1 diabetes patients.

All of the isolated RNA was reverse transcribed, so expressed TCRB transcripts were sequenced. Assay: immunoSEQ multiplex PCR; the TCRdb copy retains only in-frame clones and omits some. The sample records roughly 290,000 clones, approximately 15% being singletons. The sequenced sample consisted of naive CD4+ T cells from blood. The receptors here all came from a man aged 18 to 30 with type 1 diabetes.

The chain has TRBV7-2 and TRBJ1-1, with D possibly matching TRBD1 (5 bases). The CDR3 sequence is 14 residues long. V shed 6 bases and J shed 5 bases, with 16 bases lying between them. CDR1 is SGHTA and CDR2 is FQGNSA in the germline V gene. CDR3 bases: TGTGCCAGCAGATCTCAGGGTAGACGGACTGAAGCTTTCTTT. This codes for CASRSQGRRTEAFF.

V gene TRBV18 combines with J gene TRBJ1-5; 10 nucleotides agree with TRBD1. The trim removed 2 bases at V and 4 bases at J, leaving 5 bases unmatched. The CDR3 is 16 amino acids. From germline, CDR1 is KGHSH and CDR2 LQKENI. The CDR3 region has the DNA TGTGCCAGCTCACCAGACTTGGGACAGGGGAATCAGCCCCAGCATTTT. It codes for CASSPDLGQGNQPQHF.

The chain is built from TRBV6-6 and TRBJ1-5; D call uncertain. The CDR3 has 12 residues. Trimming cost V 5 bases and J 5 bases, with 7 bases left between them. In germline, CDR1 is MNHNY, CDR2 SVGAGI (reference sequence). CDR3 region: CASSLLYQPQHF. The DNA for the CDR3 is TGTGCCAGCAGTCTCCTATATCAGCCCCAGCATTTT.

The CDR3 coding sequence is TGTGCCAGCACCCTAGCGGGAATTACAGATACGCAGTATTTT. Protein sequence: CASTLAGITDTQYF. The chain couples TRBV25-1 to TRBJ2-3; 9 nucleotides match TRBD2. CDR3 length equals 14 residues. V trimming: 7 bases; J trimming: 3 bases; junction bases outside the gene matches: 5. CDR1 is MGHDK, CDR2 SYGVNS, per germline.

The CDR3 coding sequence is TGTGCCAGCAGCTCCCGTGAAAAACTGTTTTTT. Translating it yields CASSSREKLFF. The V call is TRBV7-2, the J call TRBJ1-4; D gene unclear. This CDR3 spans 11 amino acids. Germline V gives CDR1 SGHTA, CDR2 FQGNSA. With 4 bases removed from V and 7 bases from J, the gap between germline ends came to 4 bases.

CDR3 sequence: CASSYLSTDYGYTF. The CDR3 DNA is TGTGCCAGCAGTTATTTGAGCACCGACTATGGCTACACCTTC. This sequence joins TRBV6-6 and TRBJ1-2, with no clear D. The CDR3 is made up of 14 amino acids. Germline lookup yields CDR1 MNHNY and CDR2 SVGAGI (reference sequence). Trimming left V 3 bases short and J 3 bases short, with 11 bases between.

This clone was found a few times. The chain combines TRBV30 with TRBJ2-1; the D gene is possibly TRBD1 (5 bases). The CDR3 totals 17 residues. V was cut by 0 bases and J by 2 bases, with 17 bases left in between. Germline CDR1 reads GTSNPN; CDR2 reads SVGIG (reference sequence). In DNA, the CDR3 is TGTGCCTGGAGTGTAAGTCGGACAACTTTCACCTACAATGAGCAGTTCTTC. Residues: CAWSVSRTTFTYNEQFF. Full variable domain (outside the CDR3, taken from reference TRBV30 and TRBJ2-1): SQTIHQWPATLVQPVGSPLSLECTVEGTSNPNLYWYRQAAGRGLQLLFYSVGIGQISSEVPQNLSASRPQDRQFILSSKKLLLSDSGFYLCAWSVSRTTFTYNEQFFGPGTRLTVL.

The V gene is TRBV7-9, the J gene TRBJ2-1, with 7 bases that match TRBD1. The germline V gene encodes CDR1 SEHNR and CDR2 FQNEAQ (reference sequence). J gave up 12 bases and V 4 bases, and 15 bases lay outside the gene matches. The CDR3 has 15 amino acids. CDR3 DNA: TGTGCCAGCAGCTCGACCTTCGGGACAGAGAACCGGCAGTTCTTC. Translation: CASSSTFGTENRQFF.

This clone was seen a handful of times. The chain couples TRBV5-1 to TRBJ2-5, with 8 bases fitting TRBD1. There are 14 residues in the CDR3. CDR1 and CDR2 from the germline V gene are SGHRS and YFSETQ. J was trimmed by 5 bases and V by 1 base; bases with no gene match: 4. CDR3 in amino acids: CASSLSTGGETQYF. CDR3 DNA sequence: TGCGCCAGCAGCTTGAGTACAGGGGGTGAGACCCAGTACTTC.

The chain uses TRBV19 and TRBJ1-5, with 8 bases that match TRBD1. J gave up 6 bases and V 3 bases, and 13 bases lay outside the gene matches. The CDR3 has 17 amino acids. Per the germline V gene, CDR1 is LNHDA and CDR2 is SQIVND (reference sequence). CDR3 amino acids: CASSIDSAGGIFQPQHF. CDR3 nucleotides: TGTGCCAGTAGTATTGATTCGGCAGGGGGCATCTTTCAGCCCCAGCATTTT. The full variable domain, its missing parts supplied by reference TRBV19 and TRBJ1-5, is DGGITQSPKYLFRKEGQNVTLSCEQNLNHDAMYWYRQDPGQGLRLIYYSQIVNDFQKGDIAEGYSVSREKKESFPLTVTSAQKNPTAFYLCASSIDSAGGIFQPQHFGDGTRLSIL.

The V gene is TRBV11-2, the J gene TRBJ2-3, with TRBD1 matching 7 bases. The germline gives CDR1 SGHAT, CDR2 FQNNGV. CDR3 length: 15 amino acids. V shed 6 bases and J 4 bases; nucleotides not matched to a gene: 10. This CDR3 is CASSKTGMEADTQYF. The DNA for the CDR3 is TGTGCCAGCAGTAAGACAGGGATGGAAGCAGATACGCAGTATTTT.

The sample holds a few counts of this clone. The chain carries TRBV5-1 and TRBJ2-7, with D possibly TRBD2 on 7 matching bases. V shed 3 bases and J shed 2 bases, with 18 bases lying between them. This CDR3 has 16 amino acids. Germline V gives CDR1 SGHRS, CDR2 YFSETQ. CDR3 coding DNA: TGCGCCAGCAGCTCAGGGAGTCGGGGGGCGACCTACGAGCAGTACTTC. Its translation is CASSSGSRGATYEQYF.

This clone has only a few counts. The chain combines TRBV2 with TRBJ2-1; unclear D gene. Trimming took off 11 bases at V and 0 bases at J, with 11 bases between the two ends. This CDR3 has 13 residues. Germline assignment: CDR1 SNHLY and CDR2 FYNNEI. The CDR3 sequence is CAGSRFSYNEQFF. CDR3 bases: TGTGCCGGTAGCCGTTTCTCCTACAATGAGCAGTTCTTC.

There are a few counts of this clone. V and J are TRBV27 and TRBJ2-5; the D is unclear. Trimming removed 9 bases from V and 4 bases from J, with 12 bases in between. The CDR3 runs 12 residues. Per the germline V gene, CDR1 is MNHEY and CDR2 is SMNVEV (reference sequence). CDR3 amino acids: CASSARGETQYF. CDR3 sequence (DNA): TGTGCCAGTTCGGCGAGAGGAGAGACCCAGTACTTC.

The J gene is TRBJ2-7, the V gene TRBV19; tentatively, D is TRBD2 (6 bases). CDR1 and CDR2 (germline): LNHDA, SQIVND (reference sequence). V was clipped by 8 bases and J by 1 base, with 15 bases between them. CDR3 size: 14 residues. In nucleotides, the CDR3 is TGTGCCAGTGGAGGGCCAGGATCGTCCTACGAGCAGTACTTC. Translation: CASGGPGSSYEQYF.

The chain couples TRBV25-1 to TRBJ2-6, with a possible D match to TRBD1 (6 bases). The CDR3 runs to 13 residues. With 4 bases removed from V and 10 bases from J, the gap between germline ends came to 11 bases. Per germline, CDR1 MGHDK and CDR2 SYGVNS. CDR3 region: CASSVAGVNVLTF. Here the CDR3 DNA reads TGTGCCAGCAGTGTGGCAGGGGTAAACGTCCTGACTTTC.

This clone was seen only a few times. The chain employs TRBV30 and TRBJ2-2; D is unresolved. Trimming cost V 4 bases and J 3 bases, with 12 bases left between them. Germline V gives CDR1 GTSNPN, CDR2 SVGIG (reference sequence). The CDR3 spans 14 residues. The CDR3 reads CAWKSTLYTGELFF. CDR3 sequence (DNA): TGTGCCTGGAAGTCGACTCTTTACACCGGGGAGCTGTTTTTT.